What follows are 30 T cell receptor beta chains derived from one specimen sequenced in a study of blood T cell repertoires in COVID-19 (dated by TCRdb to about 2020). Library preparation was by the immunoSEQ multiplex PCR assay. Imported from immuneACCESS, the table was reduced by TCRdb to in-frame sequences with V and J called. These copies leave out some clones; in studies compared against another copy, an unresolved V gene accounts for under half, and the cause of the remainder is not known. The sample profile shows roughly 120,000 clones; 86% of them were found once. The ten largest make up 7.9% of the sample. The sequenced sample consisted of peripheral blood. The receptor source for this set is a man aged 65-85 years who had recovered from COVID-19.

CDR3: CASSSLRAGLGYGYTF. The CDR3 DNA is TGTGCCAGCAGTTCTCTCAGGGCAGGGCTGGGCTATGGCTACACCTTC. The chain carries TRBV6-5 and TRBJ1-2, with D possibly matching TRBD1 (5 bases). The CDR3 runs 16 residues. Trimming removed 4 bases from V and 4 bases from J, with 19 bases in between. CDR1 and CDR2 from the germline V gene are MNHEY and SVGAGI.

The CDR3 is CASSSPAGANVLTF. The CDR3 DNA reads TGTGCCAGCAGTTCCCCGGCTGGGGCCAACGTCCTGACTTTC. This rearrangement joins TRBV6-5 to TRBJ2-6; D ambiguous. V lost 4 bases and J lost 2, with 6 bases in between. This CDR3 region has 14 residues. Germline V gene data show CDR1 as MNHEY and CDR2 as SVGAGI.

V and J are TRBV3-1 (or the pseudogene TRBV3-2) and TRBJ2-5, with D tentatively TRBD2 (5 bases). Deletions cut 5 bases from V and 4 bases from J, with 17 bases between. The CDR3 is 15 amino acids. CDR1 LGHDT and CDR2 YNNKEL come from the germline V gene (reference sequence). CDR3 sequence (DNA): TGTGCCAGCAGCTTCCAGCGAGGGAGAGGAGAGACCCAGTACTTC. It translates to CASSFQRGRGETQYF.

CDR3 residues: CASSLTSGQLAAFF. The CDR3 DNA reads TGTGCCAGCAGCTTAACCTCGGGACAGTTGGCAGCTTTCTTT. The rearrangement uses TRBV7-8 and TRBJ1-1, with TRBD1 matching over 7 bases. The CDR3 covers 14 residues. Germline CDR1 is SGHVS and CDR2 is FQNEAQ. V trimming: 2 bases; J trimming: 10 bases; junction bases outside the gene matches: 10. Based on the CDR3 plus reference TRBV7-8 and TRBJ1-1, the full variable domain is GAGVSQSPRYKVAKRGQDVALRCDPISGHVSLFWYQQALGQGPEFLTYFQNEAQLDKSGLPSDRFFAERPEGSVSTLKIQRTQQEDSAVYLCASSLTSGQLAAFFGQGTRLTVV.

This clone was detected once. The chain combines TRBV4-2 with TRBJ1-2, with D unresolved. This CDR3 has 14 amino acids. Trimming shortened V by 1 base and J by 8 bases, and 14 bases separated the two germline ends. CDR1 is LGHNA, CDR2 YNFKEQ, per germline. CDR3 sequence: CASSQVLVPGGYTF. The CDR3 nucleotides read TGTGCCAGCAGCCAAGTCCTTGTGCCAGGAGGCTACACCTTC.

The chain employs TRBV5-1 and TRBJ2-6; D unresolved. CDR3 size: 16 residues. V was shortened by 5 bases and J by 0 bases, with 12 bases between the two germline ends. The germline CDR1 and CDR2 sequences are SGHRS and YFSETQ. CDR3 sequence reads: CASSFQFRSGANVLTF. CDR3 nucleotide sequence: TGCGCCAGCAGTTTTCAGTTCCGCTCTGGGGCCAACGTCCTGACTTTC.

The chain combines TRBV7-6 with TRBJ2-7; the D gene is possibly TRBD1 (5 bases). The ends were cut back, 4 bases at V and 0 bases at J, with 16 bases in the middle. The length of the CDR3 is 16 residues. CDR1 and CDR2 (germline): SGHVS, FNYEAQ. The CDR3 DNA follows: TGTGCCAGCAGCTCACAAACAGCAGGGAACTCCTACGAGCAGTACTTC. This sequence encodes CASSSQTAGNSYEQYF.

This chain uses TRBV11-2 with TRBJ2-1; possible D gene TRBD2, 6 bases. The CDR3 totals 15 residues. V was pared by 0 bases and J by 9 bases, with 15 bases between. Germline V gives CDR1 SGHAT, CDR2 FQNNGV. This CDR3 is CASSLELGGWFEQFF. DNA for the CDR3: TGTGCCAGCAGCTTAGAGTTGGGAGGCTGGTTTGAGCAGTTCTTC.

This rearrangement joins TRBV5-8 to TRBJ2-7, with TRBD2 matching over 8 bases. V shed 0 bases and J 5 bases; nucleotides not matched to a gene: 7. The length of the CDR3 is 15 residues. In germline, CDR1 is SGHTS, CDR2 YDEGEE. The DNA of the CDR3 is TGTGCCAGCAGCTTGGCCGGGGGGGGCTACCACGAGCAGTACTTC. Translated: CASSLAGGGYHEQYF.

This sequence joins TRBV30 and TRBJ2-5, with 7 bases that match TRBD2. Trimming at V came to 3 bases and at J to 1 base, leaving 8 bases not matched to a gene. Germline CDR1 GTSNPN, CDR2 SVGIG (reference sequence). This CDR3 has 15 residues. The CDR3 DNA follows: TGTGCCTGGAGCCCACCGGGGGAGGGCCAAGAGACCCAGTACTTC. This gives the protein CAWSPPGEGQETQYF.

CDR3 region: CASSGLNYGYTF. CDR3 nucleotides: TGCGCCAGCAGCGGCTTAAACTATGGCTACACCTTC. The chain recombines TRBV4-1 with TRBJ1-2; unclear D gene. The germline V and J ends were trimmed by 5 bases and 2 bases, with 6 bases remaining between them. The CDR3 consists of 12 residues. Germline lookup yields CDR1 MGHRA and CDR2 YSYEKL.

The chain links TRBV6-5 to TRBJ1-5, with 7 bases matching TRBD1. Germline V gene lookup returns CDR1 MNHEY and CDR2 SVGAGI. CDR3 size: 14 residues. The ends lost 3 bases at V and 5 bases at J; junction bases unmatched: 4. The CDR3 DNA follows: TGTGCCAGCAGTTATGGAGGGGGCGATCAGCCCCAGCATTTT. Translation gives CASSYGGGDQPQHF.

The J gene is TRBJ2-5, the V gene TRBV28; 14 positions match TRBD2. CDR1 is MDHEN and CDR2 is SYDVKM in the germline V gene. CDR3 length: 18 residues. V shed 6 bases, J shed 1 base, and the junction held 10 bases outside the gene matches. In DNA form, the CDR3 reads TGTGCCAGCAGAAACCCGGGGACTAGCGGGAGTAGCCAAGAGACCCAGTACTTC. It codes for CASRNPGTSGSSQETQYF.

This clone was seen once. The CDR3 DNA reads as TGCGCCAGCAGCTTGGGGGGCAGCCGAGATACGCAGTATTTT. Amino acid sequence: CASSLGGSRDTQYF. J is TRBJ2-3 and V is TRBV5-1, with a tentative D call TRBD1 (5 bases). Germline CDR1 SGHRS, CDR2 YFSETQ. Between the trimmed V and J ends, which lost 0 bases and 5 bases, there was a span of 10 bases. The CDR3 runs to 14 residues. The entire variable domain, with the rest obtained from reference TRBV5-1 and TRBJ2-3, is as follows: KAGVTQTPRYLIKTRGQQVTLSCSPISGHRSVSWYQQTPGQGLQFLFEYFSETQRNKGNFPGRFSGRQFSNSRSEMNVSTLELGDSALYLCASSLGGSRDTQYFGPGTRLTVL.

The chain has TRBV4-2 and TRBJ1-1; 7 bases map to TRBD1. V shed 6 bases and J 1 base; nucleotides not matched to a gene: 5. Germline V lookup: CDR1 LGHNA, CDR2 YNFKEQ. The CDR3 is 14 residues long. This chain's CDR3 is CASSLQGRNTEAFF. DNA of the CDR3: TGTGCCAGCAGTCTACAGGGGAGGAACACTGAAGCTTTCTTT.

The chain uses TRBV20-1 and TRBJ1-2; D not resolved. The V end lost 3 bases, the J end lost 6 bases, and 8 bases lay between the germline ends. The CDR3 length is 11 residues. Germline assignment: CDR1 DFQATT and CDR2 SNEGSKA (reference sequence). For the CDR3, the DNA is TGCAGTGCTAGTCCGGGGAATGGCTACACCTTC. Its protein product is CSASPGNGYTF.

The chain has TRBV21-1 and TRBJ1-1. TRBV21-1 is annotated as a pseudogene. The CDR3 length is 15 residues. CDR3: CASSIKARRNTEAFF. In DNA, the CDR3 is TGTGCCAGCAGCATCAAGGCTCGGAGGAACACTGAAGCTTTCTTT.

V is TRBV2 and J is TRBJ1-2; TRBD1 is a possible D gene (6 bases). Germline V gene lookup returns CDR1 SNHLY and CDR2 FYNNEI. Trimming pared 3 bases from V and 4 bases from J, leaving 15 bases between. This CDR3 has 15 amino acids. In nucleotides, the CDR3 is TGTGCCAGCAGTGAGATCCAGGGAGGGGGCTATGGCTACACCTTC. Translating it yields CASSEIQGGGYGYTF.

This chain links TRBV7-7 with TRBJ2-2; 9 bases align to TRBD2. Germline V gene lookup returns CDR1 SSHAT and CDR2 FNYEAQ (reference sequence). The CDR3 runs 16 residues. V lost 4 bases and J lost 3; bases outside the gene matches: 6. CDR3 region: CASSYRLAEYTGELFF. CDR3 nucleotides: TGTGCCAGCAGCTACAGACTAGCGGAGTACACCGGGGAGCTGTTTTTT.

The chain uses TRBV28 and TRBJ2-1; no definite D call. Germline-derived CDR1 and CDR2 are MDHEN and SYDVKM. Trimming left V 5 bases short and J 1 base short, with 15 bases between. The length of the CDR3 is 16 residues. The chain's CDR3 is CASSTGSRGSYNEQFF. As DNA, the CDR3 is TGTGCCAGCAGTACCGGGTCGCGAGGTTCCTACAATGAGCAGTTCTTC.

The V call is TRBV6-5, the J call TRBJ1-2; TRBD1 matches 7 bases. J lost 8 bases, V lost 7 bases, and 16 bases had no gene match. The length of the CDR3 is 15 residues. Germline loops: CDR1 MNHEY, CDR2 SVGAGI. CDR3 nucleotides: TGTGCCAGCATCGAGGGGGCCAGTAGCCTCTGGGGCTACACCTTC. Protein sequence: CASIEGASSLWGYTF.

This clone came up once. The chain links TRBV14 to TRBJ2-1; 8 nucleotides line up with TRBD1. Germline V lookup: CDR1 SGHDN, CDR2 FVKESK. The CDR3 length is 15 residues. The J segment lost 7 bases and the V segment lost 3 bases, leaving 8 bases of the junction unmatched. DNA for the CDR3: TGTGCCAGCAGCCATCACTTGACAGGGGTGAATGAGCAGTTCTTC. Protein product: CASSHHLTGVNEQFF.

The chain combines TRBV7-3 with TRBJ2-3, with 7 positions matching TRBD2. The length of the CDR3 is 17 residues. Germline V gene data show CDR1 as SGHTA and CDR2 as FQGTGA. With 1 base clipped from V and 0 bases from J, the junction kept 7 bases outside the gene matches. The CDR3 region has the DNA TGTGCCAGCAGCTTAAATGGGCTAGCGGTTAGCACAGATACGCAGTATTTT. As protein: CASSLNGLAVSTDTQYF.

The CDR3 sequence: CASSLRARGTGELFF. In nucleotides, the CDR3 is TGCGCCAGCAGCTTGAGGGCACGGGGCACCGGGGAGCTGTTTTTT. V gene TRBV5-1 combines with J gene TRBJ2-2; possibly TRBD2 for D (5 bases). This CDR3 has 15 residues. Germline V lookup: CDR1 SGHRS, CDR2 YFSETQ. V was shortened by 1 base and J by 4 bases, with 11 bases between the two germline ends.

The chain recombines TRBV27 with TRBJ1-6; a possible D gene is TRBD1 (6 bases). This CDR3 has 17 amino acids. CDR1 is MNHEY and CDR2 is SMNVEV in the germline V gene (reference sequence). V dropped 2 bases and J dropped 0 bases, with 11 bases sitting between them. The CDR3 region is CASSLLSRGSYNSPLHF. In nucleotides, the CDR3 is TGTGCCAGCAGTTTACTAAGCAGGGGCTCCTATAATTCACCCCTCCACTTT.

V usage is TRBV9 and J usage is TRBJ1-1; the D gene is possibly TRBD1 (6 bases). The V gene's germline CDR1 is SGDLS and CDR2 YYNGEE. The CDR3 runs to 15 residues. Trimming pared 0 bases from V and 5 bases from J, leaving 14 bases between. The CDR3 DNA follows: TGTGCCAGCAGCGTAGAGGGCAGGGGTGGAACTGAAGCTTTCTTT. Protein product: CASSVEGRGGTEAFF.

The J gene is TRBJ2-1, the V gene TRBV5-1, with 10 bases matching TRBD2. After removal of 0 bases from V and 7 bases from J, the junction contained 7 bases not matched to a gene. This CDR3 is 16 amino acids long. Germline V CDR1 and CDR2: SGHRS, YFSETQ. The DNA of the CDR3 is TGCGCCAGCAGCTTGGGTCGGACTAGCGGAACAAATGAGCAGTTCTTC. Its translation is CASSLGRTSGTNEQFF.

V gene TRBV2 combines with J gene TRBJ2-3; D not certain. The CDR3 contains 15 residues. Germline CDR1 is SNHLY and CDR2 is FYNNEI. V was pared by 4 bases and J by 2 bases, with 13 bases between. The CDR3 nucleotides read TGTGCCAGCAGTGGTGGGCAGGATGCCACAGATACGCAGTATTTT. Translating gives CASSGGQDATDTQYF.

The chain carries TRBV9 and TRBJ1-6, with D possibly being TRBD1 (5 bases). The CDR3 is 14 amino acids. CDR1 and CDR2 from the germline V gene are SGDLS and YYNGEE. V was cut by 1 base and J by 11 bases, with 13 bases left in between. The CDR3 region is CASSVRQGQAPLHF. The DNA for the CDR3 is TGTGCCAGCAGCGTAAGGCAGGGCCAGGCACCCCTCCACTTT.

This chain links TRBV18 with TRBJ1-5; a possible D gene is TRBD1 (6 bases). Per germline, CDR1 KGHSH and CDR2 LQKENI. V was trimmed by 2 bases and J by 7 bases, leaving 15 bases between them. There are 15 residues in the CDR3. CDR3 sequence (DNA): TGTGCCAGCTCACCAGATATACAGGGCGGCCAGCCCCAGCATTTT. Protein sequence: CASSPDIQGGQPQHF.